The text below deals with one T cell receptor (beta chain). Original processing notes: Amplification with reference gene primers provided the estimates of nucleated cell counts. Clones were read by immunoSEQ multiplex PCR, and TCRdb kept only the in-frame ones, dropping some. The V and J calls and the clone size are those of that table, but D and trimming were determined from the DNA. The table records hundreds of thousands of clones, around 91% of them present only once. This sample is drawn from a study of blood T cell repertoires in COVID-19. Study-wide background: Researchers got acute and convalescent COVID-19 samples from the United States, Italy and Spain. Sources were T cells, B-cell-depleted T cells, or PBMCs; the material itself was cDNA or gDNA.

V was clipped by 6 bases and J by 3 bases; unmatched bases: 4. Germline CDR1 reads LNHDA; CDR2 reads SQIVND (reference sequence). The CDR3 has 15 amino acids. The chain joins TRBV19 to TRBJ2-2; 10 nucleotides line up with TRBD2. Sequences were obtained from peripheral blood. The TCR originated in a woman between 18 and 30 years old who had recovered from COVID-19. DNA of the CDR3: TGTGCCAGTAGAAGGACTAGCGGAGACACCGGGGAGCTGTTTTTT. The encoded protein is CASRRTSGDTGELFF.